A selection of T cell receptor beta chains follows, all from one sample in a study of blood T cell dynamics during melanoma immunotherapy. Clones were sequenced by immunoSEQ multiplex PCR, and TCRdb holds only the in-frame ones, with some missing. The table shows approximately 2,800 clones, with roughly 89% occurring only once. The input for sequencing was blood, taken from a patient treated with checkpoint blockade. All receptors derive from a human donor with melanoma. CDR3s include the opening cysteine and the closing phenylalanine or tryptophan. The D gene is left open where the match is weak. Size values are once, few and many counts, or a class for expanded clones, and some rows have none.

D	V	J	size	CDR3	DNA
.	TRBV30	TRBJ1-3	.	CAWSVGGPSGNTIYF	TGTGCCTGGAGTGTCGGGGGGCCTTCTGGAAACACCATATATTTT
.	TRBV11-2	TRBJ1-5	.	CASSLDGPGEGQPQHF	TGTGCCAGCAGCTTAGATGGCCCAGGGGAGGGTCAGCCCCAGCATTTT
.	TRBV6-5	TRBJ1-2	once	CASSFSLALNYGYTF	TGTGCCAGCAGTTTCTCCCTTGCCTTAAACTATGGCTACACCTTC
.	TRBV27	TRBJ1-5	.	CASSLKQPGASPQHF	TGTGCCAGCAGTTTGAAACAGCCCGGCGCCTCACCCCAGCATTTT
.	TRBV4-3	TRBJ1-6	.	CASSQGSLYNSPLHF	TGCGCCAGCAGCCAAGGCAGTCTCTATAATTCACCCCTCCACTTT
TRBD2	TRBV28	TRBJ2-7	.	CASTPPGLAGVRTYEQYF	TGTGCCAGCACTCCACCGGGACTAGCGGGAGTGAGGACCTACGAGCAGTACTTC
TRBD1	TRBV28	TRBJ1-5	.	CASSLSGRGTVGNQPQHF	TGTGCCAGCAGTTTAAGTGGGCGTGGGACAGTAGGAAATCAGCCCCAGCATTTT
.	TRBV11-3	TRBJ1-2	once	CASSLTGAGAYGYTF	TGTGCCAGCAGCTTAACGGGAGCAGGTGCTTATGGCTACACCTTC
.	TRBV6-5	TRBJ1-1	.	CASRQALTEAFF	TGTGCCAGCAGGCAGGCCCTCACTGAAGCTTTCTTT
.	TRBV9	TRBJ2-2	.	CASSVGTTPGGELFF	TGTGCCAGCAGCGTAGGGACTACTCCCGGGGGGGAGCTGTTTTTT
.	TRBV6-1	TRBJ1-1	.	CASSDTTEAFF	TGTGCCAGCAGTGACACCACTGAAGCTTTCTTT
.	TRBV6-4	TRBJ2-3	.	CASWITDTQYF	TGTGCCAGTTGGATCACAGATACGCAGTATTTT
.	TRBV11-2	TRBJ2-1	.	CASSNRDLNEQFF	TGTGCCAGCAGCAACCGGGACCTTAATGAGCAGTTCTTC
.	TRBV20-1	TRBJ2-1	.	CSAAGHRVLFF	TGCAGTGCGGCGGGACACCGAGTCCTGTTCTTC
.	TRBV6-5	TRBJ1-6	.	CASSSPGSREGSPLHF	TGTGCCAGCAGTTCCCCCGGTAGCAGGGAGGGTTCACCCCTCCACTTT
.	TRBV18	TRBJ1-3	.	CASSPARGAGNTIYF	TGTGCCAGCTCACCCGCCCGGGGCGCCGGAAACACCATATATTTT
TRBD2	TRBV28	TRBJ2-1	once	CAGSSGGGYNEQFF	TGTGCGGGATCTAGCGGGGGGGGCTACAATGAGCAGTTCTTC
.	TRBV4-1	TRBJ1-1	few	CASSQSRLNTEAFF	TGCGCCAGCAGCCAATCTAGGCTGAACACTGAAGCTTTCTTT
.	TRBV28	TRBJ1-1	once	CASSLSQRTEAFF	TGTGCCAGCAGTTTATCCCAGCGGACTGAAGCTTTCTTT
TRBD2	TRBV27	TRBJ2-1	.	CASSRLGIVREGNEQFF	TGTGCCAGCAGTCGACTAGGTATAGTAAGGGAGGGCAATGAGCAGTTCTTC
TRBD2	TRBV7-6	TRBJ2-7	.	CASSLDGGSGYEQYF	TGTGCCAGCAGCTTAGACGGCGGGAGTGGGTACGAGCAGTACTTC
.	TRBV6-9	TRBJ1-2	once	CASSYEGRGGYTF	TGTGCCAGCAGTTATGAAGGGCGAGGTGGCTACACCTTC
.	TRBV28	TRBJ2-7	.	CASSATGREYEQYF	TGTGCCAGCAGTGCAACAGGGAGGGAGTACGAGCAGTACTTC
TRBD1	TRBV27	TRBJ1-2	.	CASSPTGGNGYTF	TGTGCCAGCAGTCCGACAGGGGGAAATGGCTACACCTTC
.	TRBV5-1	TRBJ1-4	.	CASSLTGLSNEKLFF	TGCGCCAGCAGCTTAACCGGGTTATCTAATGAAAAACTGTTTTTT
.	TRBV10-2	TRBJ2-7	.	CASSEVGDSSYEQYF	TGCGCCAGCAGTGAGGTCGGGGATAGCTCCTACGAGCAGTACTTC
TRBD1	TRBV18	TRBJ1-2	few	CASSQGQNYGYTF	TGTGCCAGCTCACAGGGACAGAACTATGGCTACACCTTC
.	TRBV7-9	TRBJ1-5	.	CASSDGGQPQHF	TGTGCCAGCAGCGATGGTGGTCAGCCCCAGCATTTT
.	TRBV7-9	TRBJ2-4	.	CASSSTGELAKNIQYF	TGTGCCAGCAGCTCGACGGGGGAGCTAGCCAAAAACATTCAGTACTTC
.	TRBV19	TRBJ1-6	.	CASSPRQSSYNSPLHF	TGTGCCAGTAGTCCCAGGCAGAGCTCCTATAATTCACCCCTCCACTTT
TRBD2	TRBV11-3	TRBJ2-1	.	CASSFRGMRGFNEQFF	TGTGCCAGCAGCTTCCGGGGTATGCGGGGGTTCAATGAGCAGTTCTTC
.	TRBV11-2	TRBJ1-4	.	CASSLVFSEKLFF	TGTGCCAGCAGCTTAGTGTTCAGTGAAAAACTGTTTTTT
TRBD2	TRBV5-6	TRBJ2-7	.	CASTPSSSGSRRYEQYF	TGTGCCAGCACCCCGTCGTCTAGCGGGAGTCGACGGTACGAGCAGTACTTC
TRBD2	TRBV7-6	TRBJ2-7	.	CASSFEAGGLYEQYF	TGTGCCAGCAGCTTCGAGGCCGGGGGGTTGTACGAGCAGTACTTC
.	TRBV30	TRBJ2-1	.	CAWSVLFRDNEQFF	TGTGCCTGGAGTGTACTCTTCCGGGACAATGAGCAGTTCTTC
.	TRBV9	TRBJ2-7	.	CASSAGLEQYF	TGTGCCAGCAGCGCGGGCCTCGAGCAGTACTTC
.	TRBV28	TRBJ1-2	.	CAIDERANYGYTF	TGTGCCATCGATGAACGGGCTAACTATGGCTACACCTTC
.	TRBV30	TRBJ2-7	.	CAWSFAGGQGRRYF	TGTGCCTGGAGCTTCGCCGGGGGCCAGGGGCGGCGGTACTTC
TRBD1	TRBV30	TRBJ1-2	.	CAWSVPGTGLSRGYTF	TGTGCCTGGAGTGTCCCAGGGACAGGGTTATCTCGTGGCTACACCTTC
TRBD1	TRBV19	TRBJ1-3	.	CASSPQTGRTSGNTIYF	TGTGCCAGTAGCCCCCAGACAGGGCGAACCTCTGGAAACACCATATATTTT
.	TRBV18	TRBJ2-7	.	CASSGGLDYEQYF	TGTGCCAGCTCAGGGGGGCTGGACTACGAGCAGTACTTC
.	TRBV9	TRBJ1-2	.	CASSVVDYGYTF	TGTGCCAGCAGCGTAGTCGACTATGGCTACACCTTC
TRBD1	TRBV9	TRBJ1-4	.	CASSVLGGYRGTNEKLFF	TGTGCCAGCAGCGTTTTAGGGGGCTACCGGGGAACTAATGAAAAACTGTTTTTT
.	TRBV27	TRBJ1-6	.	CASSSGTYNSPLHF	TGTGCCAGCAGCTCCGGGACCTATAATTCACCCCTCCACTTT
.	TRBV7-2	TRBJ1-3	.	CASSRSGTGSGNTIYF	TGTGCCAGCAGCAGGAGCGGGACGGGCTCTGGAAACACCATATATTTT
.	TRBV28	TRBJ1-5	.	CASARSWKEPQHF	TGTGCCAGCGCTCGAAGTTGGAAGGAGCCCCAGCATTTT